Listed below are T cell receptor beta chains from one sample, sequenced in a study of blood T cell repertoires in COVID-19. Libraries were prepared by immunoSEQ multiplex PCR; TCRdb keeps only in-frame clonotypes and omits some of them. This sample has approximately 300,000 clones, with around 91% found just once. The sequenced material came from peripheral blood. These receptors all stem from a woman aged 40 to 50 with COVID-19, enrolled during active disease. CDR3s include the opening cysteine and the closing phenylalanine or tryptophan. A D gene is named only where the DNA matches it firmly. The size of a clone is reported for some rows only, either as once, few or many, or as a class for expanded clones.

TRBV6-2/TRBV6-3	.	TRBJ1-4	.	CASSQPFGQLEEKLFF	TGTGCCAGCAGTCAACCCTTCGGACAGCTAGAGGAAAAACTGTTTTTT
TRBV21-1	.	TRBJ2-5	.	CASSKPETQYF	TGTGCCAGCAGCAAACCGGAGACCCAGTACTTC
TRBV19	.	TRBJ1-6	.	CASSTPWAGVPSSPLHF	TGTGCCAGTAGTACGCCCTGGGCAGGGGTACCGTCCTCACCCCTCCACTTT
TRBV6-5	.	TRBJ2-1	.	CASSYRGSDEQFF	TGTGCCAGCAGTTACCGAGGGAGCGATGAGCAGTTCTTC
TRBV7-9	.	TRBJ1-5	.	CASSLDGFNQPQHF	TGTGCCAGCAGCTTAGACGGGTTCAATCAGCCCCAGCATTTT
TRBV7-3	once	TRBJ1-1	.	CASAPLGPLNTEAFF	TGTGCCAGCGCACCCCTTGGCCCACTGAACACTGAAGCTTTCTTT
TRBV6-5	.	TRBJ1-3	TRBD1	CASSRQGRAGNTIYF	TGTGCCAGCAGTCGACAGGGAAGGGCAGGAAACACCATATATTTT
TRBV5-4	.	TRBJ1-6	.	CASSSPTGSNSPLHF	TGTGCCAGCAGCTCCCCAACAGGGTCAAATTCACCCCTCCACTTT
TRBV19	.	TRBJ1-6	.	CASSIDGQLYNSPLHF	TGTGCCAGTAGTATAGATGGACAGCTTTATAATTCACCCCTCCACTTT
TRBV9	.	TRBJ2-5	.	CASSVEPLEQETQYF	TGTGCCAGCAGCGTAGAACCCCTAGAACAAGAGACCCAGTACTTC
TRBV6-6	.	TRBJ2-1	TRBD2	CASSPHRGSGSSYEQFF	TGTGCCAGCAGTCCCCACCGAGGTAGCGGGAGTAGCTATGAGCAGTTCTTC
TRBV2	.	TRBJ1-5	.	CASSDGTRSQPQHF	TGTGCCAGCAGTGACGGGACACGGTCCCAGCCCCAGCATTTT
TRBV18	once	TRBJ2-2	.	CASSPRFGGSPTGELFF	TGTGCCAGCTCACCACGTTTCGGGGGTTCCCCCACCGGGGAGCTGTTTTTT
TRBV28	once	TRBJ1-2	TRBD1	CASSSTLDRGSYGYTF	TGTGCCAGCAGTTCAACCTTGGACAGGGGGAGCTATGGCTACACCTTC
TRBV18	.	TRBJ2-7	.	CASSLSYEQYF	TGTGCCAGCTCCCTTTCCTACGAGCAGTACTTC
TRBV11-2	.	TRBJ1-2	TRBD1	CASSPGQARYGYTF	TGTGCCAGCAGCCCAGGACAGGCCCGCTATGGCTACACCTTC
TRBV27	.	TRBJ2-7	.	CASSFYKGNSYEQYF	TGTGCCAGCAGTTTCTACAAGGGGAATTCGTACGAGCAGTACTTC
TRBV11-2	once	TRBJ2-5	TRBD2	CASSPRVGGGGTQYF	TGTGCCAGCAGCCCCAGGGTCGGCGGGGGAGGGACCCAGTACTTC
TRBV10-3	.	TRBJ2-2	TRBD1	CAIRGWTGEIDTGELFF	TGTGCCATCAGGGGGTGGACAGGGGAAATTGACACCGGGGAGCTGTTTTTT
TRBV10-2	.	TRBJ1-1	.	CASSEGNTEAFF	TGCGCCAGCTCTGAGGGGAACACTGAAGCTTTCTTT
TRBV27	once	TRBJ2-2	TRBD1	CASSLFQGAAGELFF	TGTGCCAGCAGTTTATTCCAGGGGGCGGCCGGGGAGCTGTTTTTT
TRBV7-2	.	TRBJ1-1	.	CASSLERGLDTEAFF	TGTGCCAGCAGCTTAGAACGGGGGTTGGACACTGAAGCTTTCTTT
TRBV20-1	.	TRBJ2-1	TRBD1	CSASRGGQGANEQFF	TGCAGTGCTAGTCGTGGGGGACAGGGGGCAAATGAGCAGTTCTTC
TRBV28	.	TRBJ1-2	.	CASSFQGGYGYTF	TGTGCCAGCAGTTTTCAGGGAGGCTACGGCTACACCTTC
TRBV5-1	.	TRBJ2-1	.	CATSLSSSYNEQFF	TGCGCCACTAGCCTCTCTAGCTCCTACAATGAGCAGTTCTTC